A selection of T cell receptor beta chains follows, all from one sample in a study of regulatory T cells in long-lasting Graves disease. MiXCR, applied by TCRdb to the multiplex PCR reads, yields one record per CDR3 protein. The sample includes over 650,000 distinct CDR3 sequences, approximately 31% of them seen just once. The sequencing used peripheral blood mononuclear cells (PBMCs), collected when the disease was refractory, from a patient treated with antithyroid drugs. The receptors were gathered from a female donor with Graves disease. The CDR3 runs from the conserved cysteine through the conserved F or W. The D gene is left open where the match is weak. Size is omitted from some rows. Given values are once, few, many or a class for expanded clones.

clone_size: many; j_call: TRBJ2-3; d_call: .; v_call: TRBV11-2; cdr3_nt: TGTGCCAGCAGCTTAGATATCGCGGGACCCACAGATACGCAGTATTTT; cdr3_aa: CASSLDIAGPTDTQYF
clone_size: .; j_call: TRBJ1-2; d_call: .; v_call: TRBV5-1; cdr3_nt: TGCGCCAGCAGCTTGTCCGGGCCTAACCATGGCTACACCTTC; cdr3_aa: CASSLSGPNHGYTF
clone_size: few; j_call: TRBJ2-7; d_call: .; v_call: TRBV6-2/TRBV6-3; cdr3_nt: TGTGCCAGCAGTTACTCGTACAGGTCGACCTACGAGCAGTACTTC; cdr3_aa: CASSYSYRSTYEQYF
clone_size: .; j_call: TRBJ1-5; d_call: TRBD1; v_call: TRBV19; cdr3_nt: TGTGCCAGTACTCAGGGGGTTAATCAGCCCCAGCATTTT; cdr3_aa: CASTQGVNQPQHF
clone_size: many; j_call: TRBJ1-2; d_call: .; v_call: TRBV20-1; cdr3_nt: TGCAGTGCTAGAAGGGGCCGACGCTATGGCTACACCTTC; cdr3_aa: CSARRGRRYGYTF
clone_size: few; j_call: TRBJ2-7; d_call: .; v_call: TRBV7-6; cdr3_nt: TGTGCCAGCAGCTTAGTAGGGGGGGGACTTCGCTACGAGCAGTACTTC; cdr3_aa: CASSLVGGGLRYEQYF
clone_size: once; j_call: TRBJ2-2; d_call: .; v_call: TRBV24-1; cdr3_nt: TGTGCCACCAGTGATTGGACGGTGAACACCGGGGAGCTGTTTTTT; cdr3_aa: CATSDWTVNTGELFF
clone_size: .; j_call: TRBJ1-1; d_call: TRBD1; v_call: TRBV20-1; cdr3_nt: TGCAGTGCTAGAGGGGGACAGGGTAAATCTGAAGCTTTCTTT; cdr3_aa: CSARGGQGKSEAFF
clone_size: few; j_call: TRBJ1-6; d_call: TRBD1; v_call: TRBV20-1; cdr3_nt: TGCAGTGCTAGGATAGGGGACAGGGATAATTCACCCCTCCACTTT; cdr3_aa: CSARIGDRDNSPLHF
clone_size: many; j_call: TRBJ1-6; d_call: .; v_call: TRBV28; cdr3_nt: TGTGCCAGCAGTTTATCCCAGGTCGGGTATAATTCACCCCTCCACTTT; cdr3_aa: CASSLSQVGYNSPLHF
clone_size: .; j_call: TRBJ1-2; d_call: .; v_call: TRBV4-1; cdr3_nt: TGCGCCAGCAGCCAAGATTTGAGAGGAAATGGCTACACCTTC; cdr3_aa: CASSQDLRGNGYTF
clone_size: few; j_call: TRBJ2-7; d_call: TRBD1; v_call: TRBV20-1; cdr3_nt: TGCAGTGCTAGAGATTTGCCCACCAGGGGGACGGGCGAGCAGTACTTC; cdr3_aa: CSARDLPTRGTGEQYF
clone_size: .; j_call: TRBJ1-5; d_call: .; v_call: TRBV5-1; cdr3_nt: TGCGCCAGCAGCTCTACTCCAGGGGTGGGCAATCAGCCCCAGCATTTT; cdr3_aa: CASSSTPGVGNQPQHF
clone_size: .; j_call: TRBJ1-5; d_call: TRBD1; v_call: TRBV2; cdr3_nt: TGTGCCAGCAGGCAGACAGGGGGCCGGACGGCGCCCCAGCATTTT; cdr3_aa: CASRQTGGRTAPQHF
clone_size: .; j_call: TRBJ1-5; d_call: TRBD1; v_call: TRBV5-5; cdr3_nt: TGTGCCAGCAGCTCGGGACAGGTCAGGGGCAATCAGCCCCAGCATTTT; cdr3_aa: CASSSGQVRGNQPQHF
clone_size: many; j_call: TRBJ1-4; d_call: .; v_call: TRBV27; cdr3_nt: TGTGCCAGCAGTGATGGCAGGGGCGATGAAAAACTGTTTTTT; cdr3_aa: CASSDGRGDEKLFF
clone_size: many; j_call: TRBJ2-7; d_call: TRBD2; v_call: TRBV11-2; cdr3_nt: TGTGCCAGCAGCCCTCTAGCGGGAGGGCCCAGCGAGCAGTACTTC; cdr3_aa: CASSPLAGGPSEQYF
clone_size: few; j_call: TRBJ1-6; d_call: TRBD1; v_call: TRBV20-1; cdr3_nt: TGCAGTGCTCCCAGGACAGGGCGAGGGGGATCCTATAATTCACCCCTCCACTTT; cdr3_aa: CSAPRTGRGGSYNSPLHF